This T cell receptor (beta chain) was sequenced for a study of blood T cell repertoires in COVID-19. Study-level background: COVID-19 samples from acute and convalescent phases originated in the United States, Italy and Spain.

CDR3 size: 15 residues. V lost 5 bases and J lost 8, with 16 bases in between. Per germline, CDR1 SEHNR and CDR2 FQNEAQ (reference sequence). Everyone who took part was about 18 to 90 years old, and they came from about two dozen US areas. A PCR-confirmed or clinician-diagnosed COVID-19 case had contacted exposed participants within 2 weeks of entry. Some clones are missing from TCRdb's copy, which holds only in-frame ones; the method was immunoSEQ multiplex PCR. The repertoire holds 260,000 or so clones, with about four fifths as singletons. The sample consisted of PBMCs or T cells enriched from blood (not recorded which). The genes are TRBV7-9 and TRBJ1-6; D uncertain. This TCR derives from a woman aged 40-49 years who had been exposed to COVID-19. DNA of the CDR3: TGTGCCAGCAGCCCCATTCCTCTGGCCGATTCACCCCTCCACTTT. Its translation: CASSPIPLADSPLHF. The full variable domain, rest sourced from reference TRBV7-9 and TRBJ1-6, is DTGVSQNPRHKITKRGQNVTFRCDPISEHNRLYWYRQTLGQGPEFLTYFQNEAQLEKSRLLSDRFSAERPKGSFSTLEIQRTEQGDSAMYLCASSPIPLADSPLHFGNGTRLTVT.